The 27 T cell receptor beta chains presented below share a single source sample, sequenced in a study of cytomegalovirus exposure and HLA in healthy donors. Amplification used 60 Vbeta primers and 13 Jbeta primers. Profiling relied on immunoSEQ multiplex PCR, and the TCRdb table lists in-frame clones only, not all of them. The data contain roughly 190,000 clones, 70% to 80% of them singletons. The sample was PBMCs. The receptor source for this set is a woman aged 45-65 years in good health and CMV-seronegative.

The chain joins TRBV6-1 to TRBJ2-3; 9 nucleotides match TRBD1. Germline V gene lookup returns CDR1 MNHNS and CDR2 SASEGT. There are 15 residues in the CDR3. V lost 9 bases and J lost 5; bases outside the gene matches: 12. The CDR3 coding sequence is TGTGCCAGTCAAAGAGGGGACAGGGCCTTAGATACGCAGTATTTT. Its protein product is CASQRGDRALDTQYF.

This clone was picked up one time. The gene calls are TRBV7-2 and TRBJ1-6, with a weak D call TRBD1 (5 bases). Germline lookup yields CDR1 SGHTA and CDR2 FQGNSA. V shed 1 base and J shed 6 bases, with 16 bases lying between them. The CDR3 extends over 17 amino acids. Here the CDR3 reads CASSLGGGGAFNSPLHF. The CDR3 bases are TGTGCCAGCAGCTTAGGCGGCGGAGGGGCCTTTAATTCACCCCTCCACTTT.

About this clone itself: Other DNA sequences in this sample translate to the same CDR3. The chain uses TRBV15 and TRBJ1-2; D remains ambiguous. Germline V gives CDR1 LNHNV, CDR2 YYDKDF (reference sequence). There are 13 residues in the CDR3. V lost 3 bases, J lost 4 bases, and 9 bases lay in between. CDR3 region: CATSSPELYGYTF. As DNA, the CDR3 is TGTGCCACCAGCAGCCCTGAGCTCTATGGCTACACCTTC.

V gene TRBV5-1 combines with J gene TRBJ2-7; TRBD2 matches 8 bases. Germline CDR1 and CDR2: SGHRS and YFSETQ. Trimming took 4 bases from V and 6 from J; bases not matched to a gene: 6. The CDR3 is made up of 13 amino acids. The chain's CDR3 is CASSASGLTEQYF. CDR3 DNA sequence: TGCGCCAGCAGCGCTAGCGGGCTGACCGAGCAGTACTTC. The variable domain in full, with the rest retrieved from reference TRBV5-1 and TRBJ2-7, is KAGVTQTPRYLIKTRGQQVTLSCSPISGHRSVSWYQQTPGQGLQFLFEYFSETQRNKGNFPGRFSGRQFSNSRSEMNVSTLELGDSALYLCASSASGLTEQYFGPGTRLTVT.

The CDR3 nucleotides read TGCGCCAGCAGGGGAACCGGGACAGGGAACACCGGGGAGCTGTTTTTT. Translating it yields CASRGTGTGNTGELFF. The chain links TRBV5-1 to TRBJ2-2; 8 bases map to TRBD1. V lost 5 bases and J lost 1; bases outside the gene matches: 7. The CDR3 covers 16 residues. CDR1 and CDR2 (germline): SGHRS, YFSETQ.

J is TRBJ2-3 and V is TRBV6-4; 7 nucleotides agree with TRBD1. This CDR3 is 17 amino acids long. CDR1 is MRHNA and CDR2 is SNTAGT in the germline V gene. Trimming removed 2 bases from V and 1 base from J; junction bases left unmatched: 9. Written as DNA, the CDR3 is TGTGCCAGCAGTGACCCACTCGGGACAGCGGGCACAGATACGCAGTATTTT. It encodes CASSDPLGTAGTDTQYF.

The CDR3 loop is CASSLTGARRSPLHF. CDR3 nucleotide sequence: TGCGCCAGCAGCTTAACAGGGGCGCGGAGATCACCCCTCCACTTT. The chain links TRBV5-1 to TRBJ1-6, with TRBD1 identical over 7 bases. This CDR3 has 15 residues. The J segment lost 10 bases and the V segment lost 2 bases, leaving 9 bases of the junction unmatched. Germline-derived CDR1 and CDR2 are SGHRS and YFSETQ. Full variable domain (outside the CDR3, taken from reference TRBV5-1 and TRBJ1-6): KAGVTQTPRYLIKTRGQQVTLSCSPISGHRSVSWYQQTPGQGLQFLFEYFSETQRNKGNFPGRFSGRQFSNSRSEMNVSTLELGDSALYLCASSLTGARRSPLHFGNGTRLTVT.

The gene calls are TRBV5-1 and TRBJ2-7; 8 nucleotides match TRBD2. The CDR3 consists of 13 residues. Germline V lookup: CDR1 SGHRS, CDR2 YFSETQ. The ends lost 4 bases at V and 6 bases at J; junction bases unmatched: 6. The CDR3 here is CASSPLTSAEQYF. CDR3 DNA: TGCGCCAGCAGCCCACTGACTAGCGCCGAGCAGTACTTC. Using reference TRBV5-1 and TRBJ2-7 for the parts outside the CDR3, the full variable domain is KAGVTQTPRYLIKTRGQQVTLSCSPISGHRSVSWYQQTPGQGLQFLFEYFSETQRNKGNFPGRFSGRQFSNSRSEMNVSTLELGDSALYLCASSPLTSAEQYFGPGTRLTVT.

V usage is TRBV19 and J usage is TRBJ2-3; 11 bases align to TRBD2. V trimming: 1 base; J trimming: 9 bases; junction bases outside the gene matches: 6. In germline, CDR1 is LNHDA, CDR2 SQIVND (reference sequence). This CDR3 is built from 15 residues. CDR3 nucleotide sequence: TGTGCCAGTAGTATAGTCGGGCTAGCGGGAGGCACGCAGTATTTT. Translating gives CASSIVGLAGGTQYF. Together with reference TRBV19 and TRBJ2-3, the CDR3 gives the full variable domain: DGGITQSPKYLFRKEGQNVTLSCEQNLNHDAMYWYRQDPGQGLRLIYYSQIVNDFQKGDIAEGYSVSREKKESFPLTVTSAQKNPTAFYLCASSIVGLAGGTQYFGPGTRLTVL.

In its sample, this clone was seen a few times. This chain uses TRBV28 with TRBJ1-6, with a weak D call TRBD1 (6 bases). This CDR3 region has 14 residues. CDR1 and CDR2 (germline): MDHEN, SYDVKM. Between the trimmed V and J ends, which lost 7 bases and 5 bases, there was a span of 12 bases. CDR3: CASTRGPNNSPLHF. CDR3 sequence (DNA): TGTGCCAGCACCAGGGGCCCTAATAATTCACCCCTCCACTTT.

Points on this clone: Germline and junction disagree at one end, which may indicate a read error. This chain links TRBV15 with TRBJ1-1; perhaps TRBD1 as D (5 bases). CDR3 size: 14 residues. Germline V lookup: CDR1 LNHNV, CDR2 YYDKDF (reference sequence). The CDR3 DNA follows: TGTGCCACCAGCAGAGACCTAGGGGCATTCCCAGCTCTCTTT. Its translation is CATSRDLGAFPALF.

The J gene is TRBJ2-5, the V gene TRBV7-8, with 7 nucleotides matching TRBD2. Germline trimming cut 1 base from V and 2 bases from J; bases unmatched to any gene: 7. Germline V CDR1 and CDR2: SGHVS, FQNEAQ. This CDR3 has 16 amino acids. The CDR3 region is CASSLVGGEGQETQYF. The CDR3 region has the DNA TGTGCCAGCAGCTTAGTTGGGGGGGAGGGACAAGAGACCCAGTACTTC.

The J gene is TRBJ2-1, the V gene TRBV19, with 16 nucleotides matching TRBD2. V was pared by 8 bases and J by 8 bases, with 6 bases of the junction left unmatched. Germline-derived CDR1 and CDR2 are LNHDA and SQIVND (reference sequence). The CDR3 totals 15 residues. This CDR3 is CASASGTSGRDEQFF. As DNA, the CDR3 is TGTGCCAGTGCCAGCGGGACTAGCGGGAGGGATGAGCAGTTCTTC.

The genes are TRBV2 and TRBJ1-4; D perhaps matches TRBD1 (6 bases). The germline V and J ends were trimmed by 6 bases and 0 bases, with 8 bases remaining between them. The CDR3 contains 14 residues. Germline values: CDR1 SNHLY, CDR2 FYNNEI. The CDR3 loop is CASSPGATNEKLFF. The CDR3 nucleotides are TGTGCCAGCAGCCCAGGGGCAACTAATGAAAAACTGTTTTTT.

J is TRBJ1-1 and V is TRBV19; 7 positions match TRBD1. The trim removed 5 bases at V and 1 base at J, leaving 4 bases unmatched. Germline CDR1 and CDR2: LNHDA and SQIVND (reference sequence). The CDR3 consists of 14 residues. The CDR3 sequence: CASSYWTGNTEAFF. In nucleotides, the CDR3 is TGTGCCAGTAGTTATTGGACAGGGAACACTGAAGCTTTCTTT.

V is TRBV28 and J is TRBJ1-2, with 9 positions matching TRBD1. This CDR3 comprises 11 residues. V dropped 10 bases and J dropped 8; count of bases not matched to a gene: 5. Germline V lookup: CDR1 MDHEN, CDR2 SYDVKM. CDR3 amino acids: CAMEDRGGYTF. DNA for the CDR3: TGTGCCATGGAGGACAGGGGCGGCTACACCTTC.

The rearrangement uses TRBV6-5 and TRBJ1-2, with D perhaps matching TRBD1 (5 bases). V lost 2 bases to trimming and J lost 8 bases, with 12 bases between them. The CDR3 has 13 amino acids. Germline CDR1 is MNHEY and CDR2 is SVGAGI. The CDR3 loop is CASSYTREGGYTF. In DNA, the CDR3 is TGTGCCAGCAGTTACACCCGGGAGGGGGGCTACACCTTC.

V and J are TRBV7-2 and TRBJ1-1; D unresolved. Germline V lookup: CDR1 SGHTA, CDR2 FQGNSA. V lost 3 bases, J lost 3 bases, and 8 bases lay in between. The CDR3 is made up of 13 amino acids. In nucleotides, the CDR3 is TGTGCCAGCAGCTTCGAGGGATACACTGAAGCTTTCTTT. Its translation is CASSFEGYTEAFF.

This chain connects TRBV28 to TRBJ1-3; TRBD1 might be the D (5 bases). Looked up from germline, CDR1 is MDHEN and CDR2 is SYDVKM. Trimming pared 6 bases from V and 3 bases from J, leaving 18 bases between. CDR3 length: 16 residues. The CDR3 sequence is CASRGVWGLGGNTIYF. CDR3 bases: TGTGCCAGCAGGGGCGTCTGGGGACTGGGTGGAAACACCATATATTTT.

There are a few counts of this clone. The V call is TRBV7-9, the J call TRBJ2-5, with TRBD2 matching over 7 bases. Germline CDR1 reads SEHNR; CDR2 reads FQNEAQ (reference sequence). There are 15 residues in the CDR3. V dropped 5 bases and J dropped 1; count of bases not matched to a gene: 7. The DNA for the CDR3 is TGTGCCAGCAGCCCCGCCTCGGGGGGCCAAGAGACCCAGTACTTC. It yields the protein CASSPASGGQETQYF.

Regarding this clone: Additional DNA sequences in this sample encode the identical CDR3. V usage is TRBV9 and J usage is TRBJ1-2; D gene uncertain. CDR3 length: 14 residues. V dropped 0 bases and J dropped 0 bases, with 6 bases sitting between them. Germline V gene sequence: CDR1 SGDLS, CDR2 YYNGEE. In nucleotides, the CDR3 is TGTGCCAGCAGCGTAGGAGACACTAACTATGGCTACACCTTC. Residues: CASSVGDTNYGYTF. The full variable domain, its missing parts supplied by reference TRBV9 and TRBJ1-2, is DSGVTQTPKHLITATGQRVTLRCSPRSGDLSVYWYQQSLDQGLQFLIQYYNGEERAKGNILERFSAQQFPDLHSELNLSSLELGDSALYFCASSVGDTNYGYTFGSGTRLTVV.

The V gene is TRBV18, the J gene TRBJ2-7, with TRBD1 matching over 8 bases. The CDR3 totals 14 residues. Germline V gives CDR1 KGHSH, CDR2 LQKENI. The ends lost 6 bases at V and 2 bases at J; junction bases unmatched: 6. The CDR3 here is CASSEGQGAYEQYF. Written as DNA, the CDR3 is TGTGCCAGCTCGGAAGGACAGGGCGCCTACGAGCAGTACTTC.

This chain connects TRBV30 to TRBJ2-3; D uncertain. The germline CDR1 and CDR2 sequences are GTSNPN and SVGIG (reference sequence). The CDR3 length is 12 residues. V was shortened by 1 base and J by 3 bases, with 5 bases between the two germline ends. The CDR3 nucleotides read TGTGCCTGGAGTGGCACAACAGATACGCAGTATTTT. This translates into CAWSGTTDTQYF. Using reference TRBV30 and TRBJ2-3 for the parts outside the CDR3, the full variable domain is SQTIHQWPATLVQPVGSPLSLECTVEGTSNPNLYWYRQAAGRGLQLLFYSVGIGQISSEVPQNLSASRPQDRQFILSSKKLLLSDSGFYLCAWSGTTDTQYFGPGTRLTVL.

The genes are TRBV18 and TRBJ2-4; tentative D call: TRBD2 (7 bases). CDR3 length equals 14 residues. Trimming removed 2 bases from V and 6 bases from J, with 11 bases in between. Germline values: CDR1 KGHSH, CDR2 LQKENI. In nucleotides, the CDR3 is TGTGCCAGCTCACCAGGGGGGGCTGGAAACATTCAGTACTTC. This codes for CASSPGGAGNIQYF.

CDR3 in DNA: TGTGCCAGCAGCTTAGCCTCGACACCTTATAGCAATCAGCCCCAGCATTTT. It encodes CASSLASTPYSNQPQHF. The rearrangement links TRBV7-2 to TRBJ1-5, with no clear D. V was clipped by 0 bases and J by 0 bases, with 12 bases between them. Germline CDR1 SGHTA, CDR2 FQGNSA. The CDR3 is 17 amino acids. Variable domain in full (rest from reference TRBV7-2 and TRBJ1-5): GAGVSQSPSNKVTEKGKDVELRCDPISGHTALYWYRQSLGQGLEFLIYFQGNSAPDKSGLPSDRFSAERTGGSVSTLTIQRTQQEDSAVYLCASSLASTPYSNQPQHFGDGTRLSIL.

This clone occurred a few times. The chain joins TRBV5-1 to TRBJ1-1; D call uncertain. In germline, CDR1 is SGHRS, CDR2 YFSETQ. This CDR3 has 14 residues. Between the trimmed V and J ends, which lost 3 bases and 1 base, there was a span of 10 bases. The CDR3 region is CASSSFTGNTEAFF. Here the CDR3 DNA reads TGCGCCAGCAGCTCATTCACGGGGAACACTGAAGCTTTCTTT.

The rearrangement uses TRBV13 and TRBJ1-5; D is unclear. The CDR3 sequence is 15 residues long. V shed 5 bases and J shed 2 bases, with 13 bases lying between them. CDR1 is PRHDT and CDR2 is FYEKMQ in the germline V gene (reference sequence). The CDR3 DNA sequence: TGTGCCAGCAGCGCCGGCGGGCGGCGCAATCAGCCCCAGCATTTT. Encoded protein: CASSAGGRRNQPQHF.